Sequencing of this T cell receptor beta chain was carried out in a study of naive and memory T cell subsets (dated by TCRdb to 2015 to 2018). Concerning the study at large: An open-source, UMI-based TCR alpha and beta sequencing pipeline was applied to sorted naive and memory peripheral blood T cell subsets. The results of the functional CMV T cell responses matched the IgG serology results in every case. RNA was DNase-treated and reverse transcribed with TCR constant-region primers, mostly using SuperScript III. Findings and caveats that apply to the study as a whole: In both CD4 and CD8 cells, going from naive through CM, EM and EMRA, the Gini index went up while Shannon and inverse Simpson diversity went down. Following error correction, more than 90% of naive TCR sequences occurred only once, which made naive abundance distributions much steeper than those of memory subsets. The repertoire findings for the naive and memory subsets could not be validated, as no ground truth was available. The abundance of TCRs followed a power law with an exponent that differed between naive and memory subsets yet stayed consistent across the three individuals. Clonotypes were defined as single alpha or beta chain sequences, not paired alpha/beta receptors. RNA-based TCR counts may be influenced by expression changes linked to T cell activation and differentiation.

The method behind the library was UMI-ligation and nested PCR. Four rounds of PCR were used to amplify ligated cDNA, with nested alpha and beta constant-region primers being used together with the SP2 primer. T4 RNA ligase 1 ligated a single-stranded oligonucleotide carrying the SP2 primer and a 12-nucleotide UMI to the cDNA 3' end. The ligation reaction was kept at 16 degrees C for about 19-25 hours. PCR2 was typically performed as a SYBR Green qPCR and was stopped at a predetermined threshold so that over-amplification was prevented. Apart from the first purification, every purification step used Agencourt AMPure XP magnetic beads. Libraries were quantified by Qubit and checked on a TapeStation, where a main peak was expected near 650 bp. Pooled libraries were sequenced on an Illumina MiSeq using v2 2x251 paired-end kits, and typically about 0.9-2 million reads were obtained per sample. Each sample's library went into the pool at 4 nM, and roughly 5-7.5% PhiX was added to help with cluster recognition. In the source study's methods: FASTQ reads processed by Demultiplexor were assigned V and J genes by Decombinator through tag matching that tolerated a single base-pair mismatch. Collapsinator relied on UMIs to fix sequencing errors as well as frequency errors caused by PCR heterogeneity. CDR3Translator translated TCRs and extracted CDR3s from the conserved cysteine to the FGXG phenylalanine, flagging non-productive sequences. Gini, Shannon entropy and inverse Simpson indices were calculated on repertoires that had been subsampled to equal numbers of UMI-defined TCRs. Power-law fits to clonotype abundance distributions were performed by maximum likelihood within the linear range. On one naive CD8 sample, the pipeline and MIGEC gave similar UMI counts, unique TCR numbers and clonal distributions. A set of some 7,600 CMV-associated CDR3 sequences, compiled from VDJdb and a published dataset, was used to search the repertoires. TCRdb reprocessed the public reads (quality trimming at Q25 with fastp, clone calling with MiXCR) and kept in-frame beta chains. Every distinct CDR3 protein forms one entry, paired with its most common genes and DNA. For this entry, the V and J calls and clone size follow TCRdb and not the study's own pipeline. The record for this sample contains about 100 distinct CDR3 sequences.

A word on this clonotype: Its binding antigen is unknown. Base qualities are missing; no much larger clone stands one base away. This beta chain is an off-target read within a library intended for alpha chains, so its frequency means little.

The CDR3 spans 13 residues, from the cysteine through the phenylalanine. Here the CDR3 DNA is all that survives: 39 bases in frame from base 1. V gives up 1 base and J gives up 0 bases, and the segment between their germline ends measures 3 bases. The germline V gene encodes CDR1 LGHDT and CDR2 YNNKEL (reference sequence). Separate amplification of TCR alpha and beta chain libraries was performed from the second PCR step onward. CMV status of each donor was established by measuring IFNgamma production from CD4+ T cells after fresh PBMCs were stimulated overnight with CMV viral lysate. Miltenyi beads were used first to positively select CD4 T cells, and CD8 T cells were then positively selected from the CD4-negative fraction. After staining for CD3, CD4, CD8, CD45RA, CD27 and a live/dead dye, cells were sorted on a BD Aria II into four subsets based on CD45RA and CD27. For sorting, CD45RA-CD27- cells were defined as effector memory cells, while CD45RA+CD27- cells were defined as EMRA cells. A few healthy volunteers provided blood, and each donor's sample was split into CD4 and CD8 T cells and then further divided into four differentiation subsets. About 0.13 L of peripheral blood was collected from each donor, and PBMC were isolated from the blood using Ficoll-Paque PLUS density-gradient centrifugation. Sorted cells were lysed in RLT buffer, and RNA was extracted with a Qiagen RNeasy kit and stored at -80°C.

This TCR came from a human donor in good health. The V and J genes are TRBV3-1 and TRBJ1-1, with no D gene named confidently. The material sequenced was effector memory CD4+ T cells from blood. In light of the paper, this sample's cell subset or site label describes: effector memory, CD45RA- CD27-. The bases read TGTGCCAGCAGCCAAGCCCTGAACACTGAAGCTTTCTTT. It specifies CASSQALNTEAFF.